Shown below are 29 T cell receptor beta chains from a single sample sequenced in a study of technical replicates of blood from a handful of donors. Using immunoSEQ multiplex PCR, the repertoire was profiled, and TCRdb retains in-frame clones only, with some absent. Of about 73,000 clones in the sample, roughly 93% were seen once. The material sequenced was T cells isolated from PBMCs. Receptors were obtained from a human donor in good health.

The J gene is TRBJ1-5, the V gene TRBV7-9; a possible D gene is TRBD1 (6 bases). The CDR3 contains 15 residues. Germline assignment: CDR1 SEHNR and CDR2 FQNEAQ (reference sequence). Trimming stripped 1 base from V and 4 bases from J, with 11 bases between. CDR3 protein: CASSLGTGNNQPQHF. DNA for the CDR3: TGTGCCAGCAGCTTAGGAACAGGGAATAATCAGCCCCAGCATTTT.

The chain recombines TRBV7-8 with TRBJ1-5, with D possibly being TRBD1 (6 bases). From germline, CDR1 is SGHVS and CDR2 FQNEAQ. There are 14 residues in the CDR3. Trimming stripped 4 bases from V and 5 bases from J, with 12 bases between. CDR3 nucleotides: TGTGCCAGCAGCTCCCGACAGGATTATCAGCCCCAGCATTTT. Residues: CASSSRQDYQPQHF.

The chain recombines TRBV6-6 with TRBJ1-2, with TRBD1 as a possible D gene (5 bases). V was clipped by 6 bases and J by 6 bases, with 23 bases between them. CDR3 length: 16 residues. The germline V gene has CDR1 MNHNY and CDR2 SVGAGI (reference sequence). This chain's CDR3 is CASRPDGGRSKNGYTF. In nucleotides, the CDR3 is TGTGCCAGCAGACCTGACGGGGGGAGAAGTAAAAATGGCTACACCTTC.

The gene calls are TRBV6-5 and TRBJ1-2; D possibly corresponds to TRBD1 (5 bases). There are 13 residues in the CDR3. Germline CDR1 and CDR2: MNHEY and SVGAGI. V was shortened by 5 bases and J by 5 bases, with 12 bases between the two germline ends. The CDR3 sequence: CASSPRQIYGYTF. CDR3 nucleotide sequence: TGTGCCAGCAGTCCCAGACAGATTTATGGCTACACCTTC.

V usage is TRBV5-1 and J usage is TRBJ2-5, with D possibly TRBD1 on 6 matching bases. V lost 7 bases, J lost 4 bases, and 17 bases lay in between. The CDR3 length is 14 residues. The germline CDR1 and CDR2 sequences are SGHRS and YFSETQ. CDR3 region: CASWPGHTVETQYF. CDR3 DNA sequence: TGCGCCAGCTGGCCGGGACACACAGTAGAGACCCAGTACTTC.

The rearrangement uses TRBV7-2 and TRBJ1-2, with unresolved D. Trimming took off 1 base at V and 8 bases at J, with 14 bases between the two ends. The CDR3 runs to 14 residues. The germline gives CDR1 SGHTA, CDR2 FQGNSA. The CDR3 DNA follows: TGTGCCAGCAGCTTAGACGGGTCCAATTGGGGCTACACCTTC. Translation: CASSLDGSNWGYTF.

The chain is built from TRBV28 and TRBJ1-5, with D unresolved. Germline V gives CDR1 MDHEN, CDR2 SYDVKM. V gave up 3 bases and J gave up 3 bases, with 6 bases separating them. CDR3 length equals 13 residues. The CDR3 spells CASSFGVNQPQHF. The CDR3 nucleotides are TGTGCCAGCAGTTTCGGGGTCAATCAGCCCCAGCATTTT.

The V call is TRBV5-1, the J call TRBJ2-1; 12 nucleotides align to TRBD2. This CDR3 region has 16 residues. The J segment lost 3 bases and the V segment lost 7 bases, leaving 8 bases of the junction unmatched. Germline V CDR1 and CDR2: SGHRS, YFSETQ. CDR3 bases: TGCGCCAGCGGTTACCGGACTAGCGGGGACTACAATGAGCAGTTCTTC. This translates into CASGYRTSGDYNEQFF.

CDR3 bases: TGTGCCAGCGGTAAGAGGGCTCGAGAGACCCAGTACTTC. Translating gives CASGKRARETQYF. V gene TRBV27 combines with J gene TRBJ2-5; D possibly corresponds to TRBD2 (5 bases). The CDR3 is 13 residues long. Germline V gene lookup returns CDR1 MNHEY and CDR2 SMNVEV (reference sequence). V lost 8 bases and J 4 bases, leaving 14 bases between the germline ends.

V usage is TRBV9 and J usage is TRBJ2-5; 10 nucleotides agree with TRBD2. Looked up from germline, CDR1 is SGDLS and CDR2 is YYNGEE. CDR3 size: 17 residues. V gave up 4 bases and J gave up 4 bases; unmatched junction bases: 13. CDR3 DNA: TGTGCCAGCAGCCCCAGACTAAGCGGGAGGGCCGGAGAGACCCAGTACTTC. It encodes CASSPRLSGRAGETQYF.

The rearrangement links TRBV5-8 to TRBJ2-5; D possibly corresponds to TRBD1 (5 bases). The germline V gene encodes CDR1 SGHTS and CDR2 YDEGEE. The CDR3 has 14 amino acids. Between the trimmed V and J ends, which lost 2 bases and 3 bases, there was a span of 11 bases. The CDR3 DNA follows: TGTGCCAGCAGCTTCTCTACAGGAGAAGAGACCCAGTACTTC. Encoded protein: CASSFSTGEETQYF.

This clone was seen a single time. The rearrangement joins TRBV6-4 to TRBJ2-1; D not resolved. Germline CDR1 MRHNA, CDR2 SNTAGT. This CDR3 comprises 15 residues. The ends were cut back, 2 bases at V and 0 bases at J, with 8 bases in the middle. The CDR3 loop reads CASSDILSSYNEQFF. CDR3 nucleotide sequence: TGTGCCAGCAGTGACATACTTAGCTCCTACAATGAGCAGTTCTTC.

In nucleotides, the CDR3 is TGTGCCAGCAGTTATTTCGGTGGCTACACCTTC. Its protein is CASSYFGGYTF. The chain combines TRBV25-1 with TRBJ1-2; D not resolved. The V end lost 5 bases, the J end lost 7 bases, and 8 bases lay between the germline ends. The CDR3 loop spans 11 amino acids. Germline-derived CDR1 and CDR2 are MGHDK and SYGVNS.

This clone was counted once. The CDR3 DNA sequence: TGTGCCAGCAGTCCCAAGGACAGGGGAGGAGAAAAACTGTTTTTT. It encodes CASSPKDRGGEKLFF. The chain employs TRBV25-1 and TRBJ1-4; 9 bases are shared with TRBD1. The CDR3 spans 15 residues. The V gene's germline CDR1 is MGHDK and CDR2 SYGVNS. The ends lost 5 bases at V and 8 bases at J; junction bases unmatched: 9.

V and J are TRBV5-6 and TRBJ1-5; the D is unclear. V lost 3 bases to trimming and J lost 5 bases, with 12 bases between them. The CDR3 extends over 14 amino acids. Germline values: CDR1 SGHDT, CDR2 YYEEEE. The CDR3 loop reads CASSSVRRDQPQHF. CDR3 DNA: TGTGCCAGCAGCTCCGTACGCCGCGATCAGCCCCAGCATTTT.

This chain joins TRBV4-1 and TRBJ2-1; D is unresolved. The CDR3 sequence is 13 residues long. Germline lookup yields CDR1 MGHRA and CDR2 YSYEKL. Trimming took off 1 base at V and 10 bases at J, with 11 bases between the two ends. CDR3 coding DNA: TGCGCCAGCAGCCAAGCCCTTCGTTCCGAGCAGTTCTTC. Residues: CASSQALRSEQFF.

The chain carries TRBV14 and TRBJ2-7, with 9 bases lining up with TRBD1. The CDR3 consists of 21 residues. J gave up 2 bases and V 3 bases, and 23 bases lay outside the gene matches. The V gene's germline CDR1 is SGHDN and CDR2 FVKESK. The CDR3 region has the DNA TGTGCCAGCAGCCATTCACCCCCCGGGACAGGGAAACTCTTAAGGCCCTACGAGCAGTACTTC. Its protein is CASSHSPPGTGKLLRPYEQYF.

This chain uses TRBV7-9 with TRBJ2-7, with 16 bases that match TRBD2. This CDR3 region has 19 residues. Germline CDR1 SEHNR, CDR2 FQNEAQ (reference sequence). The J segment lost 6 bases and the V segment lost 1 base, leaving 12 bases of the junction unmatched. As DNA, the CDR3 is TGTGCCAGCAGCTTAGGTCCCGGGACTAGCGGGAGGGCACGGAGCGAGCAGTACTTC. It translates to CASSLGPGTSGRARSEQYF.

The J gene is TRBJ2-7, the V gene TRBV28, with TRBD2 identical over 11 bases. There are 17 residues in the CDR3. V dropped 5 bases and J dropped 6; count of bases not matched to a gene: 15. Germline values: CDR1 MDHEN, CDR2 SYDVKM. In DNA, the CDR3 is TGTGCCAGCAGTCCATTAGCGGGAGGGCCGGCTTGGGGCGAGCAGTACTTC. The encoded protein is CASSPLAGGPAWGEQYF.

The chain combines TRBV4-1 with TRBJ2-3, with TRBD2 identical over 8 bases. The CDR3 spans 19 residues. After removal of 1 base from V and 5 bases from J, the junction contained 17 bases not matched to a gene. Germline CDR1 is MGHRA and CDR2 is YSYEKL. CDR3 protein: CASSQGSGTKGHTGDTQYF. The CDR3 nucleotides read TGCGCCAGCAGCCAAGGTAGCGGGACGAAGGGCCACACCGGAGATACGCAGTATTTT.

The gene calls are TRBV15 and TRBJ1-2, with 10 nucleotides matching TRBD1. The CDR3 has 16 amino acids. V trimming: 1 base; J trimming: 4 bases; junction bases outside the gene matches: 6. In germline, CDR1 is LNHNV, CDR2 YYDKDF (reference sequence). The CDR3 protein is CATSRVRRQGAYGYTF. CDR3 DNA: TGTGCCACCAGCAGAGTCAGGAGACAGGGGGCCTATGGCTACACCTTC.

This chain connects TRBV19 to TRBJ1-2; TRBD1 might be the D (5 bases). Trimming removed 0 bases at V and 4 bases at J, with 15 bases between. The V gene's germline CDR1 is LNHDA and CDR2 SQIVND (reference sequence). This CDR3 comprises 16 residues. This CDR3 reads CASSIEKGGQPYGYTF. The CDR3 coding sequence is TGTGCCAGTAGTATAGAGAAGGGCGGACAACCCTATGGCTACACCTTC.

V usage is TRBV29-1 and J usage is TRBJ1-5; D is unclear. Per the germline V gene, CDR1 is SQVTM and CDR2 is ANQGSEA. V lost 5 bases and J lost 0, with 8 bases in between. This CDR3 has 13 residues. The CDR3 is CSVKNYSNQPQHF. DNA for the CDR3: TGCAGCGTTAAAAACTATAGCAATCAGCCCCAGCATTTT.

The V and J genes are TRBV15 and TRBJ2-7; 11 bases line up with TRBD1. J lost 0 bases, V lost 5 bases, and 3 bases had no gene match. The CDR3 is 15 residues long. Germline V lookup: CDR1 LNHNV, CDR2 YYDKDF (reference sequence). The DNA for the CDR3 is TGTGCCACCAGCGGGGACAGGGGGAGCTCCTACGAGCAGTACTTC. This codes for CATSGDRGSSYEQYF. Filled out from reference TRBV15 and TRBJ2-7, the complete variable domain reads DAMVIQNPRYQVTQFGKPVTLSCSQTLNHNVMYWYQQKSSQAPKLLFHYYDKDFNNEADTPDNFQSRRPNTSFCFLDIRSPGLGDTAMYLCATSGDRGSSYEQYFGPGTRLTVT.

The V call is TRBV6-5, the J call TRBJ2-7; no firm D call. The CDR3 spans 15 residues. Germline loops: CDR1 MNHEY, CDR2 SVGAGI. The V gene lost 5 bases and the J gene lost 1 base, with 15 bases spanning the gap. CDR3 residues: CASSPDKDVSYEQYF. The CDR3 coding sequence is TGTGCCAGCAGTCCTGACAAGGATGTTTCCTACGAGCAGTACTTC.

The chain joins TRBV7-9 to TRBJ2-7; 9 positions agree with TRBD1. The CDR3 totals 15 residues. Germline V gene sequence: CDR1 SEHNR, CDR2 FQNEAQ (reference sequence). V gave up 5 bases and J gave up 4 bases; unmatched junction bases: 9. The DNA of the CDR3 is TGTGCCAGCAGCCCTCGGGACAGGGCATTTTACGAGCAGTACTTC. Encoded protein: CASSPRDRAFYEQYF.

The chain recombines TRBV9 with TRBJ1-1; TRBD1 agrees at 10 bases. Germline V gene sequence: CDR1 SGDLS, CDR2 YYNGEE. J was trimmed by 4 bases and V by 2 bases; bases with no gene match: 5. CDR3 length: 15 amino acids. In DNA, the CDR3 is TGTGCCAGCAGCGTCTCGGGACAGGGGATCACTGAAGCTTTCTTT. As protein: CASSVSGQGITEAFF.

This chain links TRBV5-1 with TRBJ1-3; D not certain. The CDR3 totals 15 residues. From germline, CDR1 is SGHRS and CDR2 YFSETQ. V lost 5 bases, J lost 3 bases, and 15 bases lay in between. In DNA, the CDR3 is TGCGCCAGCAGACCCGGATCCGGGAGTGGAAACACCATATATTTT. Its protein product is CASRPGSGSGNTIYF.

The chain carries TRBV4-2 and TRBJ2-1, with 10 bases lining up with TRBD2. Germline values: CDR1 LGHNA, CDR2 YNFKEQ. Trimming at V came to 5 bases and at J to 6 bases, leaving 16 bases not matched to a gene. The length of the CDR3 is 18 residues. The CDR3: CASSDTAGGRFPGNEQFF. The CDR3 nucleotides are TGTGCCAGCAGCGACACAGCGGGGGGGCGGTTTCCAGGCAATGAGCAGTTCTTC.